The clone carrying this TCR beta chain was recorded once. The sample belongs to a study of siplizumab effects on memory and regulatory T cells. Repertoires were generated with immunoSEQ multiplex PCR, while TCRdb's copy carries only in-frame clones and drops some. The sample lists 90,000 to 110,000 clones, just over 90% occurring once. The CDR3 totals 17 residues. With 0 bases removed from V and 1 base from J, the gap between germline ends came to 10 bases. Germline V gene sequence: CDR1 SEHNR, CDR2 FQNEAQ (reference sequence). The sequence was obtained from a human donor in good health. Sequences were obtained from CD4+ T cells sorted from blood. V is TRBV7-9 and J is TRBJ1-6; TRBD1 might be the D (5 bases). The CDR3 nucleotides are TGTGCCAGCAGCTTAGCCAGGGACTGGTCCTATAATTCACCCCTCCACTTT. Its protein is CASSLARDWSYNSPLHF.